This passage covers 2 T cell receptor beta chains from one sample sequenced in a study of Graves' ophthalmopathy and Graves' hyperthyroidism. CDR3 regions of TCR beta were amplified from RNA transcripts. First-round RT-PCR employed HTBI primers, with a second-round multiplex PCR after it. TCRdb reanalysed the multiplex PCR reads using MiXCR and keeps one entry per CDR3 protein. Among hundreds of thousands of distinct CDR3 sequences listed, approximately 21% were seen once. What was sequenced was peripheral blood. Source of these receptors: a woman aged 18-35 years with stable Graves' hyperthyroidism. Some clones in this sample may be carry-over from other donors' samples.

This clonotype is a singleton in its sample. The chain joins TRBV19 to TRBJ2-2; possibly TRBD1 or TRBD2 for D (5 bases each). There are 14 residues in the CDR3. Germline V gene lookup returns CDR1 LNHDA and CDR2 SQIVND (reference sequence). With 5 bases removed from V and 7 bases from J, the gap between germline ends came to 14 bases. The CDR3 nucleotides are TGTGCCAGTAGTCGGAGATCAGGGAGCGGGGAGCTGTTTTTT. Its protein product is CASSRRSGSGELFF.

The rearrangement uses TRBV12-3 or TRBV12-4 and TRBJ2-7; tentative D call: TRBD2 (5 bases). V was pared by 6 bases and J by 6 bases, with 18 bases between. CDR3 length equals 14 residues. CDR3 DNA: TGTGCCAGCAGCCGGGAAGGGCGCTCTGGCGAGCAGTACTTC. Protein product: CASSREGRSGEQYF.